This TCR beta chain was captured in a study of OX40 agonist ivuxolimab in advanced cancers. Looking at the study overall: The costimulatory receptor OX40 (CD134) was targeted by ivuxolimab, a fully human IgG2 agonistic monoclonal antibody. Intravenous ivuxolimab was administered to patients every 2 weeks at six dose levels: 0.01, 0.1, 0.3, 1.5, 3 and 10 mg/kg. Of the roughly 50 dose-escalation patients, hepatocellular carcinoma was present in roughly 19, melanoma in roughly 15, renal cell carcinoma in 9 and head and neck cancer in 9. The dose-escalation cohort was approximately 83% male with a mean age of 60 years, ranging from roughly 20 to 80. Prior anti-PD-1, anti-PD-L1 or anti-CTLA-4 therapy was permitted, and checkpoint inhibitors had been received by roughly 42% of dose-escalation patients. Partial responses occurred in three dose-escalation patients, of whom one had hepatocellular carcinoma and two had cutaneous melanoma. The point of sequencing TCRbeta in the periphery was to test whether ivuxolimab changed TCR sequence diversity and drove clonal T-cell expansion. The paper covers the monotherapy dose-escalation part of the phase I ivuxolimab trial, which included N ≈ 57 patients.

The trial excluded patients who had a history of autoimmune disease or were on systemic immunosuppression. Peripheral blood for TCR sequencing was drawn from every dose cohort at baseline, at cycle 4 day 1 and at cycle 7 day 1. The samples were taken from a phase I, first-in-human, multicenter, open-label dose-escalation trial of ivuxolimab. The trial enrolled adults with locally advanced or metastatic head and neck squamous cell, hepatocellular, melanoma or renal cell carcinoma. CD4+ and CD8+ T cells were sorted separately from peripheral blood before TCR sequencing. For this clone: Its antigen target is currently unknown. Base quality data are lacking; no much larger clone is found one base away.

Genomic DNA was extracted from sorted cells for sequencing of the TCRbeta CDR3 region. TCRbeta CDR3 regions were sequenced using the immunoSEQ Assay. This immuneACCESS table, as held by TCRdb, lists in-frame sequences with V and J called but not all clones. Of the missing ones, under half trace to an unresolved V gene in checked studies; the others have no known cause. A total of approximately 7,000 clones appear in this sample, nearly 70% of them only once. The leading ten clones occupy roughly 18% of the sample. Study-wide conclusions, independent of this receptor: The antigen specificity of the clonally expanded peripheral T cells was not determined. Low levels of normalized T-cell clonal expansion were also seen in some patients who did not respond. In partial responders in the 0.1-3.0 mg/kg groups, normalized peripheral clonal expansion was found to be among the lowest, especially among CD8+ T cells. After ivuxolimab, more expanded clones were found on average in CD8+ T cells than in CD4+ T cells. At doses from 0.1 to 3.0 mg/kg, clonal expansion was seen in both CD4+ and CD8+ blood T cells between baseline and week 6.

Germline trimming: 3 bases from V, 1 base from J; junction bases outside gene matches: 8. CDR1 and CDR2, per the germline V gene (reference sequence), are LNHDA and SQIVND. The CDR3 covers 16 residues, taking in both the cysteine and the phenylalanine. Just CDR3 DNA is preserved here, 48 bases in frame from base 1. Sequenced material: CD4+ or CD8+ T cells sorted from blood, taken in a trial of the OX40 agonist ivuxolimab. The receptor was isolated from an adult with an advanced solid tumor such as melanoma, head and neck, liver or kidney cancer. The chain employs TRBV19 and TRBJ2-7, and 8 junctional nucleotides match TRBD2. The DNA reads TGTGCCAGTAGTATTGGGAGCGGGAGCGGGTCCTACGAGCAGTACTTC. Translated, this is CASSIGSGSGSYEQYF.